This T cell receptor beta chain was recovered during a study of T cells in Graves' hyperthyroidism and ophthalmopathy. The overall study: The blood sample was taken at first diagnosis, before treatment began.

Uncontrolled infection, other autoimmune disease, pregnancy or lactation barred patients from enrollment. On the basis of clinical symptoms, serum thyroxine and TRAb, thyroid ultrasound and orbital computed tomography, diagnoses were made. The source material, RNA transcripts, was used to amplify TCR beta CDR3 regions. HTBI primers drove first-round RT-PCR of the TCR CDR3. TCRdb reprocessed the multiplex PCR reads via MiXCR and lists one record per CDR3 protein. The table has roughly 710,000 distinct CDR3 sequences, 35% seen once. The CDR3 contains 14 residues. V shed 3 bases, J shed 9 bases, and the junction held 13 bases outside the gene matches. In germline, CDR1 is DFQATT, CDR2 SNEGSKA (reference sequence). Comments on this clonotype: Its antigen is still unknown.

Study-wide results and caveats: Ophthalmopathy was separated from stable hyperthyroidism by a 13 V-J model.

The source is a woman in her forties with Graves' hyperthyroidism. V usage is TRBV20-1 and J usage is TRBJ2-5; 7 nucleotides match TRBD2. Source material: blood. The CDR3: CSARVGGPIEAQYF. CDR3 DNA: TGCAGTGCTAGGGTGGGAGGGCCGATTGAGGCCCAGTACTTC.